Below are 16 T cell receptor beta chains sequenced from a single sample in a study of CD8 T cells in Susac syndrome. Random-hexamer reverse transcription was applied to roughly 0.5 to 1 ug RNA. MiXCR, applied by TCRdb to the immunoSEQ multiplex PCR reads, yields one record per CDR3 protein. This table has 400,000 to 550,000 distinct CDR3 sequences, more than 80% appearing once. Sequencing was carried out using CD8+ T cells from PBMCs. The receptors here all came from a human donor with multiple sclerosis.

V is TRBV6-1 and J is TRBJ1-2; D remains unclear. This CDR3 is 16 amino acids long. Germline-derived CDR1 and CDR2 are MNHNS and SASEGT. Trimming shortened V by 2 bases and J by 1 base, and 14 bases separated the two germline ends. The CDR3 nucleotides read TGTGCCAGCAGTGAACTCGCCTTGGCAGTTAACTATGGCTACACCTTC. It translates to CASSELALAVNYGYTF.

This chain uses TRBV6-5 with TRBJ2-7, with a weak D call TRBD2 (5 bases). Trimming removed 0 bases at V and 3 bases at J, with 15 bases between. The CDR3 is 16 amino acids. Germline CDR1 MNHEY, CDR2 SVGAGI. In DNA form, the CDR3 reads TGTGCCAGCAGTTACTCCGATGGCCAGCGGAACTACGAGCAGTACTTC. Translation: CASSYSDGQRNYEQYF.

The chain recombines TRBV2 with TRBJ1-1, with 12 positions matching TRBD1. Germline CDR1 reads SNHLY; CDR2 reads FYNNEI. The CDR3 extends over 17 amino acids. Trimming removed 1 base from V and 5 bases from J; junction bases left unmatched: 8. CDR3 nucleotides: TGTGCCAGCAGTGAAGTAGGGACAGGGGGCGGTCGGACTGAAGCTTTCTTT. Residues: CASSEVGTGGGRTEAFF. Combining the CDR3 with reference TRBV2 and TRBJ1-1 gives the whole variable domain EPEVTQTPSHQVTQMGQEVILRCVPISNHLYFYWYRQILGQKVEFLVSFYNNEISEKSEIFDDQFSVERPDGSNFTLKIRSTKLEDSAMYFCASSEVGTGGGRTEAFFGQGTRLTVV.

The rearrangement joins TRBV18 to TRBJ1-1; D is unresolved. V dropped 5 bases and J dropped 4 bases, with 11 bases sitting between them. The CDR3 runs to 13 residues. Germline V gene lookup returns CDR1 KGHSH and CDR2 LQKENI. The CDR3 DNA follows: TGTGCCAGCTCAGACGGGTTTACCACTGAAGCTTTCTTT. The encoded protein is CASSDGFTTEAFF.

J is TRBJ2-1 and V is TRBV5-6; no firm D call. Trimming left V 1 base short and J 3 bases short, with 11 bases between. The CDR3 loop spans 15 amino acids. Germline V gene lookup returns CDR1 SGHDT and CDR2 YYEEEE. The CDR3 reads CASSLWRMNYNEQFF. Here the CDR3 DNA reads TGTGCCAGCAGCTTGTGGCGGATGAACTACAATGAGCAGTTCTTC.

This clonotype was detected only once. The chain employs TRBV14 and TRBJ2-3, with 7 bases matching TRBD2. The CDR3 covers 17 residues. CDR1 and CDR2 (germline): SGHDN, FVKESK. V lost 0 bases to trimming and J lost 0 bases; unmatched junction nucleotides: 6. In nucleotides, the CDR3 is TGTGCCAGCAGCCAAGAGGTAGCGGGCCTTAGCACAGATACGCAGTATTTT. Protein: CASSQEVAGLSTDTQYF.

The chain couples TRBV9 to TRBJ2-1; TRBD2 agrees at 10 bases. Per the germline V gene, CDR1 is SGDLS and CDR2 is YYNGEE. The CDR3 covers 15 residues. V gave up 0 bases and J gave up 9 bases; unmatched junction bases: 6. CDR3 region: CASSVDSTSGAEQFF. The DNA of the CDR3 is TGTGCCAGCAGCGTAGACTCCACTAGCGGGGCTGAGCAGTTCTTC.

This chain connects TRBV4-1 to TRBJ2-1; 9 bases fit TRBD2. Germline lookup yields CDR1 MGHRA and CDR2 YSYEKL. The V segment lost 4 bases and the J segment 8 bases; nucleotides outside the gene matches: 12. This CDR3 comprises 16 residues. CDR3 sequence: CASSPEEGLAIDEQFF. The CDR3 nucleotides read TGCGCCAGCAGCCCCGAGGAGGGACTAGCTATTGATGAGCAGTTCTTC.

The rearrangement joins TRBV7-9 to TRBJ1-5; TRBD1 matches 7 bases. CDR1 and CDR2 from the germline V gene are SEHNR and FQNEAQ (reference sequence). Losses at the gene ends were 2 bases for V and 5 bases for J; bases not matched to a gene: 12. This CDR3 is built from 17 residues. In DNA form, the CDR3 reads TGTGCCAGCAGCTTAAGGCCCGGGACAGAAAGTGATCAGCCCCAGCATTTT. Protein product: CASSLRPGTESDQPQHF. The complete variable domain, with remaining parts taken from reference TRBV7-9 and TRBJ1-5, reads DTGVSQNPRHKITKRGQNVTFRCDPISEHNRLYWYRQTLGQGPEFLTYFQNEAQLEKSRLLSDRFSAERPKGSFSTLEIQRTEQGDSAMYLCASSLRPGTESDQPQHFGDGTRLSIL.

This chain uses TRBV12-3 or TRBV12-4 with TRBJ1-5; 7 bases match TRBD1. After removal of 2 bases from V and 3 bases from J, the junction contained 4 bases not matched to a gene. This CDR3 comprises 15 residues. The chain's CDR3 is CASSLPTGINQPQHF. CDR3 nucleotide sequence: TGTGCCAGCAGTTTACCGACAGGGATCAATCAGCCCCAGCATTTT.

CDR3 region: CASSQRQEEESNQPQHF. DNA of the CDR3: TGTGCCAGCAGCCAGAGACAGGAGGAGGAGAGCAATCAGCCCCAGCATTTT. J is TRBJ1-5 and V is TRBV5-5; possibly TRBD1 for D (6 bases). The germline V gene encodes CDR1 SGHKS and CDR2 YYEKEE (reference sequence). V dropped 4 bases and J dropped 1 base, with 18 bases sitting between them. This CDR3 is 17 amino acids long.

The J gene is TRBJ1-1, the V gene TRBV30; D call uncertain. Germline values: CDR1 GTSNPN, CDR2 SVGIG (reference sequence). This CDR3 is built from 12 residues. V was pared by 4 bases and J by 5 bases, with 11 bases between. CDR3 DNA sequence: TGTGCCTGGACTGAAGAACTAACTGAAGCTTTCTTT. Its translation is CAWTEELTEAFF.

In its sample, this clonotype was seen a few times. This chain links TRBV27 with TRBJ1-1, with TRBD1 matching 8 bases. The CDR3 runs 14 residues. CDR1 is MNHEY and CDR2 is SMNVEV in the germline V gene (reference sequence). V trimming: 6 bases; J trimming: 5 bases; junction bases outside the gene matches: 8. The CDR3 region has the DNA TGTGCCAGCAGCTTAGGACAGGGATGGACTGAAGCTTTCTTT. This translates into CASSLGQGWTEAFF.

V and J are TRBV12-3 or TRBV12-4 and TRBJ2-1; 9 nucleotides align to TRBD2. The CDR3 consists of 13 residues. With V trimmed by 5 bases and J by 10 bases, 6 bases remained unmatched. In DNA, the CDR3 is TGTGCCAGCAGTACGGGACTAGCCGCCGAGCAGTTCTTC. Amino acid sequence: CASSTGLAAEQFF.

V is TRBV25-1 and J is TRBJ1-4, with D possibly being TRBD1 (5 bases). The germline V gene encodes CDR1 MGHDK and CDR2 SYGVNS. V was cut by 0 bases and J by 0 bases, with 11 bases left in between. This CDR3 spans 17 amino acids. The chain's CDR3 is CASSEYGDRATNEKLFF. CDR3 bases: TGTGCCAGCAGTGAATATGGGGACCGAGCAACTAATGAAAAACTGTTTTTT.

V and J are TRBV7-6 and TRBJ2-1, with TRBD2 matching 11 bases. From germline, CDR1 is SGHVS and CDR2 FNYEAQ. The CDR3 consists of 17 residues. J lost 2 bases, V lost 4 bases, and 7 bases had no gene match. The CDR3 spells CASSSGGLAETYNEQFF. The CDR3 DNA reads TGTGCCAGCAGCTCGGGGGGACTAGCGGAGACCTACAATGAGCAGTTCTTC.